This is a list of T cell receptor beta chains from one sample in a study of CD8 T cells in Susac syndrome. Each CDR3 protein is one row after TCRdb ran MiXCR on the immunoSEQ multiplex PCR reads. The data show about 150,000 distinct CDR3 sequences, just under 97% seen once. Input material: CD8+ T cells from PBMCs. These receptors originate from a human donor with multiple sclerosis. Each CDR3 is given with its conserved first and last residue. A D gene is named only where the DNA matches it firmly. Not every row has a clone size; where given, it reads once, few, many or a size class.

d_call,clone_size,v_call,j_call,cdr3_nt,cdr3_aa
TRBD2,-,TRBV20-1,TRBJ2-1,TGCAGTGCAAGGGGAGGGCGGGCTTACAATGAGCAGTTCTTC,CSARGGRAYNEQFF
-,-,TRBV6-1,TRBJ1-1,TGTGCCAGCAGTGAAGGGTCGGTAGGGACTGAAGCTTTCTTT,CASSEGSVGTEAFF
-,-,TRBV30,TRBJ1-2,TGTGCCTGGAGTGCCTCAGGAGCGGGCGGCTACACCTTC,CAWSASGAGGYTF
-,-,TRBV20-1,TRBJ1-2,TGCAGTGCTGGACCGAGGGAAGACTATGGCTACACCTTC,CSAGPREDYGYTF
-,-,TRBV12-3/TRBV12-4,TRBJ2-1,TGTGCCAGCAGTTACACCACTGGTTACGGCGATGAGCAGTTCTTC,CASSYTTGYGDEQFF
-,-,TRBV16,TRBJ1-1,TGTGCCAGCAGCCAAATGAACACTGAAGCTTTCTTT,CASSQMNTEAFF
TRBD1,-,TRBV27,TRBJ1-4,TGTGCCAGCAGTGACCCGAGGACAGGGGATAAGGGAAAACTGTTTTTT,CASSDPRTGDKGKLFF
-,-,TRBV20-1,TRBJ2-1,TGCAGTGCCCACGGGGGGCCTACCTACAATGAGCAGTTCTTC,CSAHGGPTYNEQFF
-,-,TRBV6-5,TRBJ2-7,TGTGCCAGCAGTTACTCGAAAAGCTCCTACGAGCAGTACTTC,CASSYSKSSYEQYF
-,-,TRBV5-1,TRBJ2-2,TGCGCCAGCAGCCCGCGGCGGGCGAACACCGGGGAGCTGTTTTTT,CASSPRRANTGELFF
TRBD1,-,TRBV7-9,TRBJ1-2,TGTGCCAGCAGCTTATTCGTGTCGAGGACAGGGGGAATGGGGGATGGCTACACCTTC,CASSLFVSRTGGMGDGYTF
TRBD1,-,TRBV29-1,TRBJ2-1,TGCAGCTCATCCCCCCCGGGACAGGGGTTGTTGGATGAGCAGTTCTTC,CSSSPPGQGLLDEQFF
-,-,TRBV27,TRBJ2-3,TGTGCCAGCAGTCTCCTGGGGGCGACAGATACGCAGTATTTT,CASSLLGATDTQYF
-,-,TRBV7-9,TRBJ1-2,TGTGCCCAAACGACGCGGGACCTGACCTTC,CAQTTRDLTF
-,-,TRBV6-1,TRBJ2-7,TGTGCCAGCAGTGATATCCCCAGGAACGAGCAGTACTTC,CASSDIPRNEQYF
-,-,TRBV14,TRBJ1-6,TGTGCCAGCAGCGTGGGCCGTCCGGGGTTATCACCCCTCCACTTT,CASSVGRPGLSPLHF
-,-,TRBV5-6,TRBJ1-2,TGTGCCAGCAGCTTGAACCGTAACTATGGCTACACCTTC,CASSLNRNYGYTF
-,-,TRBV4-1,TRBJ2-7,TGCGCCAGCAGCCAAGGGGGGGACAGCTACGAGCAGTACTTC,CASSQGGDSYEQYF
TRBD2,-,TRBV20-1,TRBJ2-1,TGCAGTGCTAGAGATCCTACTAGCGGGGGGGCCAGTTACAATGAGCAGTTCTTC,CSARDPTSGGASYNEQFF
TRBD1,-,TRBV6-5,TRBJ2-7,TGTGCCAGCAGGCTGGGACAGGGGGGTGACGAGCAGTACTTC,CASRLGQGGDEQYF
-,-,TRBV7-3,TRBJ2-3,TGTGCCAGCAGCTCCGTAGTCACAGATACGCAGTATTTT,CASSSVVTDTQYF
-,-,TRBV29-1,TRBJ1-1,TGCAGCGTTGTGGATAACGCTGAAGCTTTCTTT,CSVVDNAEAFF
-,-,TRBV15,TRBJ1-1,TGTGCCACCAGCAGCCCGGGTTCTGAAGCTTTCTTT,CATSSPGSEAFF
TRBD1,-,TRBV7-8,TRBJ1-1,TGTGCCAGCAGCTCCCGACAGGGGACTGAAGCTTTCTTT,CASSSRQGTEAFF
-,-,TRBV27,TRBJ2-1,TGTGCCAGCAGGCAGGACAGCGGAGGAGGCCTCAATGAGCAGTTCTTC,CASRQDSGGGLNEQFF
-,-,TRBV30,TRBJ1-1,TGTGCCTCGGAGGGAACTGAAGCTTTCTTT,CASEGTEAFF
-,-,TRBV20-1,TRBJ2-7,TGCAGTGCCCACCCCGGGACACCTACCTACGAGCAGTACTTC,CSAHPGTPTYEQYF
TRBD2,once,TRBV29-1,TRBJ2-2,TGCAGCGTTGATGTGGGGGAGGGAACCGGGGAGCTGTTTTTT,CSVDVGEGTGELFF
TRBD1,-,TRBV20-1,TRBJ1-1,TGCAGTGCTAGAGGGCCGGACAGGGTTGGGGGGGACACTGAAGCTTTCTTT,CSARGPDRVGGDTEAFF
TRBD1,-,TRBV27,TRBJ1-2,TGTGCCAGCAGTGACCGGGGACAGGGATTGTATGGCTACACCTTC,CASSDRGQGLYGYTF
-,-,TRBV7-9,TRBJ2-1,TGCATGGACTCCCCGGAGCAGTTCTTC,CMDSPEQFF
-,-,TRBV5-4,TRBJ2-3,TGTGCCAGCAGCTTGGACGAGATCACAGATACGCAGTATTTT,CASSLDEITDTQYF
TRBD2,-,TRBV9,TRBJ2-1,TGTGCCAGCAGCGCCGCTAGCGGGGGATCCTACAATGAGCAGTTCTTC,CASSAASGGSYNEQFF
TRBD1,-,TRBV7-9,TRBJ2-5,TGTGCCAGCAGCGAGGACAGGAGAGGGGGCCAAGAGACCCAGTACTTC,CASSEDRRGGQETQYF
-,once,TRBV30,TRBJ1-2,TGTGCCTGGAGCTTAGGGCCGGAGGGCTATGGCTACACCTTC,CAWSLGPEGYGYTF
-,few,TRBV29-1,TRBJ1-2,TGCAGCGTCCCGGGAGGCTATGGCTACACCTTC,CSVPGGYGYTF
-,-,TRBV14,TRBJ2-3,TGTGCCAGCAGCCAAGACAGGGGCCCCTCAGATACGCAGTATTTT,CASSQDRGPSDTQYF
TRBD1,-,TRBV7-9,TRBJ2-3,TGTGCCAGCAGCTCCACGAAGACAGGGGGCGCAGATACGCAGTATTTT,CASSSTKTGGADTQYF
-,-,TRBV7-9,TRBJ2-5,TGTGCCAGCAGCTTAGATGAACGCCAAGAGACCCAGTACTTC,CASSLDERQETQYF
-,-,TRBV4-1,TRBJ1-5,TGCGCCAGCAGCCAAGGGTCAATGCCCCAGCCCCAGCATTTT,CASSQGSMPQPQHF
-,-,TRBV4-1,TRBJ2-3,TGCGCCAGCAGCCAAGGGCAGGGAGGTACAGATACGCAGTATTTT,CASSQGQGGTDTQYF
-,-,TRBV24-1,TRBJ2-5,TGTGCCACCAGTCCAGAGGGGGAGACCCAGTACTTC,CATSPEGETQYF